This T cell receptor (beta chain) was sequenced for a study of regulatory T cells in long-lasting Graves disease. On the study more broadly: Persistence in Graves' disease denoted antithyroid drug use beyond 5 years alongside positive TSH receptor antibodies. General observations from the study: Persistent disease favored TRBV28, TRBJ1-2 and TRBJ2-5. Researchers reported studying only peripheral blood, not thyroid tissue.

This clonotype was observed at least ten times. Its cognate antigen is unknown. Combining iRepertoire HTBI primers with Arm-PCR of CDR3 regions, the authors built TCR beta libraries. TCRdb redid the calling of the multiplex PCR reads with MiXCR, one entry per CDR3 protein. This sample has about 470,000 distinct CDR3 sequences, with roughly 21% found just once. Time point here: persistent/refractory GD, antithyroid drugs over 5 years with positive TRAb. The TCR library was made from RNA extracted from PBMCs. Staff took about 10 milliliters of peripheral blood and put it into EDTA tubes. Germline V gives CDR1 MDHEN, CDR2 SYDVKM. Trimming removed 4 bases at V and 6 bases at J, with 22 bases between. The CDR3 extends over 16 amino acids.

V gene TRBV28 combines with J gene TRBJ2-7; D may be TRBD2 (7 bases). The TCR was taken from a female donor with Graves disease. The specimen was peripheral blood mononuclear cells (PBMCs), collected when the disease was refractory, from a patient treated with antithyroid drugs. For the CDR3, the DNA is TGTGCCAGCAGTTCTCCGTTAGCCGGGGGGCGTGGCGAGCAGTACTTC. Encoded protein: CASSSPLAGGRGEQYF.